This is a list of T cell receptor beta chains from one sample in a study of cytotoxic CD8 clonotypes in ibrutinib-treated CLL. Using immunoSEQ multiplex PCR, the repertoire was profiled, and TCRdb retains in-frame clones only, with some absent. The sample contains some 140,000 clones, less than 95% of which appear only once. Material: PBMCs, obtained after 12 months of ibrutinib treatment. These receptors all stem from a human donor with chronic lymphocytic leukemia. The CDR3 runs from the conserved cysteine through the conserved F or W. A D gene is named only where the DNA matches it firmly. The size entry is marked missing in some rows and otherwise reads once, few, many or a size class.

-	TRBV7-9	TRBD1	TRBJ1-4	TGTGCCAGCAGCCCGGGACAGGGTGGTGAAAAACTGTTTTTT	CASSPGQGGEKLFF
once	TRBV18	TRBD2	TRBJ2-7	TGTGCCAGCTCACAAACGACTAGCGAGAAATACGAGCAGTACTTC	CASSQTTSEKYEQYF
-	TRBV5-1	TRBD2	TRBJ2-2	TGCGCCAGCAGCTCTAGCGGGAGCCGGACCGGGGAGCTGTTTTTT	CASSSSGSRTGELFF
once	TRBV28	-	TRBJ1-3	TGTGCCAGCGGGGGCGGGACGCGTTTTACTGGAAACACCATATATTTT	CASGGGTRFTGNTIYF
-	TRBV21-1	-	TRBJ2-1	TGTGCCAGCGGCTACCCACGGCGGGAGGGCCTAACCTACAATGAGCAGTTCTTC	CASGYPRREGLTYNEQFF
-	TRBV9	-	TRBJ2-4	TGTGCCAGCAGCGTAGGTGAGGCAAACATTCAGTACTTC	CASSVGEANIQYF
-	TRBV18	TRBD2	TRBJ2-7	TGTGCCAGCTCACCAACCGCCGCGGGAGAAAACGAGCAGTACTTC	CASSPTAAGENEQYF
-	TRBV5-1	-	TRBJ1-2	TGCGCCAGCAGCTTGCCCGGGGGAGGATTAAATGGCTACACCTTC	CASSLPGGGLNGYTF
-	TRBV11-3	-	TRBJ2-1	TGTGCCAGCAGCTTCACCGGGATCGATGAGCAGTTCTTC	CASSFTGIDEQFF
-	TRBV7-3	TRBD2	TRBJ2-1	TGTGCCAGCAGCAGTACTAGCGCAGCCTACAATGAGCAGTTCTTC	CASSSTSAAYNEQFF
-	TRBV7-8	-	TRBJ1-1	TGTGCCAGCAGCTTACGGGTACGGAACACTGAAGCTTTCTTT	CASSLRVRNTEAFF
-	TRBV9	-	TRBJ2-1	TGTGCCAGCAGCGCCAACATTGGGGTCTCCTACAATGAGCAGTTCTTC	CASSANIGVSYNEQFF
-	TRBV5-8	-	TRBJ1-3	TGTGCCAGCAGCGTCCTACAGGGAGGGCGTGGAAACACCATATATTTT	CASSVLQGGRGNTIYF
-	TRBV7-3	-	TRBJ2-1	TGTGCCAGCAGCCCCCAAGGGGGGGCGGGATCCAATGAGCAGTTCTTC	CASSPQGGAGSNEQFF
-	TRBV27	-	TRBJ2-5	TGTGCCAGCAGTTACGCTGGTGGGCTACAAGAGACCCAGTACTTC	CASSYAGGLQETQYF
-	TRBV14	-	TRBJ2-7	TGTGCCAGCAGCCAAGGGGCCAGGGGCTACGAGCAGTACTTC	CASSQGARGYEQYF
-	TRBV7-3	-	TRBJ2-3	TGTGCCAGCAGCCCTTCGGGACCAGCAGATACGCAGTATTTT	CASSPSGPADTQYF
-	TRBV5-1	TRBD1	TRBJ2-1	TGCGCCAGCAGCTTGGGGGGAAGGACAGGAGATGAGCAGTTCTTC	CASSLGGRTGDEQFF
medium-sized	TRBV7-3	TRBD1	TRBJ2-3	TGTGCCAGCAGCCCCGACAGGGTGGAAAGGTATTTT	CASSPDRVERYF
-	TRBV5-6	-	TRBJ2-7	TGTGCCAGCAGCCCCCAGACCTACGAGCAGTACTTC	CASSPQTYEQYF
-	TRBV28	-	TRBJ1-5	TGTGCCAGCAGTACCCGGGGGGGTACCCAGCATTTT	CASSTRGGTQHF
-	TRBV27	-	TRBJ2-1	TGTGCCAGCAGTCCGGGGCATGAGCAGTTCTTC	CASSPGHEQFF
-	TRBV18	TRBD2	TRBJ2-3	TGTGCCAGCTCACTGCTAGCGGGAGTTGATAAAACATCTTTGTATTTT	CASSLLAGVDKTSLYF
-	TRBV9	-	TRBJ1-3	TGTGCCAGCACCTCAGGGTCTGGAAACACCATATATTTT	CASTSGSGNTIYF
-	TRBV4-3	-	TRBJ2-7	TGCGCCAGCAGCCAGGGCGGGATCGACGAGCAGTACTTC	CASSQGGIDEQYF
few	TRBV6-1	-	TRBJ1-5	TGTGCCAGTTCGAAATTACAGGGCAATCAGCCCCAGCATTTT	CASSKLQGNQPQHF
-	TRBV5-1	-	TRBJ1-1	TGCGCCAGCAGCTTGTTAGGGGACACTGAAGCTTTCTTT	CASSLLGDTEAFF
-	TRBV5-4	TRBD2	TRBJ2-1	TGTGCCAGCAGCTTGGGCGGGAGGCGTTCCTACAATGAGCAGTTCTTC	CASSLGGRRSYNEQFF
-	TRBV19	TRBD1	TRBJ1-5	TGTGCCAGTAGTATGAGGACAGGTGTTAGCAATCAGCCCCAGCATTTT	CASSMRTGVSNQPQHF
-	TRBV11-3	-	TRBJ1-5	TGTGCCAGCAGCTTAGCCAGGACGAGCAATCAGCCCCAGCATTTT	CASSLARTSNQPQHF
-	TRBV29-1	-	TRBJ2-7	TGCAGCGTTGAGTATTACAAAGGCTACGAGCAGTACTTC	CSVEYYKGYEQYF
few	TRBV2	-	TRBJ2-5	TGTGCCAGCAGTGGCCTAGCAGAAAGCCAAGAGACCCAGTACTTC	CASSGLAESQETQYF
-	TRBV9	-	TRBJ2-1	TGTGCCAGCAGCGAGGAAAGGCATGAGCAGTTCTTC	CASSEERHEQFF
-	TRBV28	-	TRBJ1-2	TGTGCCAGCAGTTTATTCGCACAGGCCAGCGGGGGCTACACCTTC	CASSLFAQASGGYTF
-	TRBV7-8	-	TRBJ2-1	TGTGCCAGCAGCTTGACAAATTCCCCGAATGAGCAGTTCTTC	CASSLTNSPNEQFF
-	TRBV19	-	TRBJ2-1	TGTGCCAGTAGTGTCGAGCGGAGCTCCTACAATGAGCAGTTCTTC	CASSVERSSYNEQFF
once	TRBV4-1	-	TRBJ2-3	TGCGCCAGCAGCCAAGAGAAGCGTGATACGCAGTATTTT	CASSQEKRDTQYF
-	TRBV18	TRBD2	TRBJ2-1	TGTGCCAGCTCACCAACTGGGATAGCGGGAAGCTCCTACAATGAGCAGTTCTTC	CASSPTGIAGSSYNEQFF